This TCR beta chain was found in a study of T cells in Graves' hyperthyroidism and ophthalmopathy. Overall study: Initial diagnosis, before any treatment, was when peripheral blood was collected. Study-wide results and caveats: The majority of expanded thyroid clonotypes above 0.001 also appeared in blood. The model anticipated ophthalmopathy a median about six months pre-onset.

Subjects with ophthalmopathy showed a Clinical Activity Score no lower than 3, a NOSPECS grade no lower than 4, and a duration shorter than 3 months. Amplified TCR beta CDR3 regions derived from RNA transcripts. Primed by the HTBI set, a first-round RT-PCR was run on the TCR CDR3. TCRdb independently ran MiXCR on the multiplex PCR reads; one entry per CDR3 protein. The table includes 350,000 to 450,000 distinct CDR3 sequences, 11% to 15% detected once. This clonotype came up many times. Its antigen is not identified. The V end lost 7 bases, the J end lost 1 base, and 10 bases lay between the germline ends. CDR1 and CDR2 (germline): SGHTA, FQGTGA. The CDR3 extends over 13 amino acids.

Sequencing was performed on blood. The rearrangement uses TRBV7-3 and TRBJ2-5; D assignment may be TRBD1 or TRBD2 (5 bases each). The receptor comes from a man between 50 and 59 years old with Graves' ophthalmopathy. CDR3 nucleotide sequence: TGTGCCAGCAAGCAGGGACGCCAAGAGACCCAGTACTTC. This encodes CASKQGRQETQYF.